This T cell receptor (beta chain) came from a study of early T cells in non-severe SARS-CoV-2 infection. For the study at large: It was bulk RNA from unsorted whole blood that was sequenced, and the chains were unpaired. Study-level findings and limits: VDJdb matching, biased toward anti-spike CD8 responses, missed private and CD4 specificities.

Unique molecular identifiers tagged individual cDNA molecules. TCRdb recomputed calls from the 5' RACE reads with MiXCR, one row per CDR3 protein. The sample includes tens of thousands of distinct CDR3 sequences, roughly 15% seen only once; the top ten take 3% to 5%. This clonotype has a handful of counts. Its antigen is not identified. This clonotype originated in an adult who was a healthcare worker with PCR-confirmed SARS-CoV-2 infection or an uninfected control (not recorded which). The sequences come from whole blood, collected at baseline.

In DNA form, the CDR3 reads TGTGCCAGCAGTTTACGCCTCTCCGGTAGCGGGAGGGAGCAGTACTTC. Residues: CASSLRLSGSGREQYF. J is TRBJ2-7 and V is TRBV27, with 10 bases identical to TRBD2. The ends lost 2 bases at V and 7 bases at J; junction bases unmatched: 11. The CDR3 extends over 16 amino acids. CDR1 MNHEY and CDR2 SMNVEV come from the germline V gene (reference sequence).